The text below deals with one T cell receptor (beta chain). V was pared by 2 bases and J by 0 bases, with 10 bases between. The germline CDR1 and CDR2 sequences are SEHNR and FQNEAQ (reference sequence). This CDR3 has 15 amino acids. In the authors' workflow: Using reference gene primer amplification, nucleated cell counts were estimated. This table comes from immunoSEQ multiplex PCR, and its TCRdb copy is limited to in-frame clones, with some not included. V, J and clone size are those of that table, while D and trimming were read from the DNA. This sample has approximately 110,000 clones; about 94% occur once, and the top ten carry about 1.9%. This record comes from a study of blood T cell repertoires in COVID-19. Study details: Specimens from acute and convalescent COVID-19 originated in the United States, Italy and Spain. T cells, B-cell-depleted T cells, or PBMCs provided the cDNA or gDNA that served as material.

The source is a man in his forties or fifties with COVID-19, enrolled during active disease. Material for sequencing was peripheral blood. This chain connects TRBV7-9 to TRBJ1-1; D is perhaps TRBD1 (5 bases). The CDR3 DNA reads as TGTGCCAGCAGCTTACCAGGGATCATGAACACTGAAGCTTTCTTT. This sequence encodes CASSLPGIMNTEAFF. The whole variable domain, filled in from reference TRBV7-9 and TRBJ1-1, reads DTGVSQNPRHKITKRGQNVTFRCDPISEHNRLYWYRQTLGQGPEFLTYFQNEAQLEKSRLLSDRFSAERPKGSFSTLEIQRTEQGDSAMYLCASSLPGIMNTEAFFGQGTRLTVV.